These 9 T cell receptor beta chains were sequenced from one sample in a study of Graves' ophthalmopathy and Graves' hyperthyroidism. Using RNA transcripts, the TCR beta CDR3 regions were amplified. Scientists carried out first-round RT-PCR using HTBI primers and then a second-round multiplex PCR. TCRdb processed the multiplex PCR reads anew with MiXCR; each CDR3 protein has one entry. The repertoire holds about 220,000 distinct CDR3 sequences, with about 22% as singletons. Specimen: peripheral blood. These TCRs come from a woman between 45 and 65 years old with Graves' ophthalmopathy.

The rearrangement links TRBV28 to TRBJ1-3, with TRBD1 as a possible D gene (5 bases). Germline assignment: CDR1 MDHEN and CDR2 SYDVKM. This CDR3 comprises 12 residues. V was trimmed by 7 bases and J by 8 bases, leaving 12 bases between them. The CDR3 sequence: CASMTQGDTIYF. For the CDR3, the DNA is TGTGCCAGCATGACTCAGGGAGACACCATATATTTT.

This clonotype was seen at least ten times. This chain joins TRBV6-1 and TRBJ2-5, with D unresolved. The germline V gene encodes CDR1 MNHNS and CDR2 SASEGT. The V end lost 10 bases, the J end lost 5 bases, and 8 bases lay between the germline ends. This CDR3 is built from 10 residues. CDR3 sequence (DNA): TGTGCCACCCCCAGGGAGACCCAGTACTTC. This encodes CATPRETQYF.

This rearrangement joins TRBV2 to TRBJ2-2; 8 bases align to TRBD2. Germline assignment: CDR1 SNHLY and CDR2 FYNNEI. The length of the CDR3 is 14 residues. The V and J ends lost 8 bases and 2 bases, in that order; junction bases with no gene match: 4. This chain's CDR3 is CASESGGNTGELFF. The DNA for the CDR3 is TGTGCCAGCGAAAGCGGGGGAAACACCGGGGAGCTGTTTTTT.

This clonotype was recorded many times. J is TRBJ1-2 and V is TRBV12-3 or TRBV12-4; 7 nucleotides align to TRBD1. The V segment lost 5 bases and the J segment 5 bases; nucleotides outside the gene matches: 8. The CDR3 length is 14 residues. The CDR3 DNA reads TGTGCCAGCAGTCCCCAGGCAGGGGGGTATGGCTACACCTTC. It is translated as CASSPQAGGYGYTF.

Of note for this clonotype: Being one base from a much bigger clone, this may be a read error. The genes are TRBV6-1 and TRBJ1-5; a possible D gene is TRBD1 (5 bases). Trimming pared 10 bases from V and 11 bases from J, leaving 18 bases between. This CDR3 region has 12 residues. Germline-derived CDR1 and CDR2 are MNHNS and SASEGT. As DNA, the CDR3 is TGTGCCATTACGGGGGACCGGTCGACCCAGCATTTT. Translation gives CAITGDRSTQHF.

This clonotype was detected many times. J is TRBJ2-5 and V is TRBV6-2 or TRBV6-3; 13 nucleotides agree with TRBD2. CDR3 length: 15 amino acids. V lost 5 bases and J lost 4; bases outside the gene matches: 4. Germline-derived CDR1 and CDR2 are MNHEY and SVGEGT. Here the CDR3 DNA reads TGTGCCAGCAGTCAGAGACTAGCGGGAGGAGAGACCCAGTACTTC. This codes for CASSQRLAGGETQYF.

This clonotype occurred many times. The CDR3 DNA follows: TGTGCCAGCAGCGCTGTATCCTGGGCAGGGAACTATGGCTACACCTTC. Translation gives CASSAVSWAGNYGYTF. The chain employs TRBV12-3 or TRBV12-4 and TRBJ1-2, with D perhaps TRBD1 (5 bases). V lost 6 bases and J lost 2, with 19 bases in between. The CDR3 loop spans 16 amino acids.

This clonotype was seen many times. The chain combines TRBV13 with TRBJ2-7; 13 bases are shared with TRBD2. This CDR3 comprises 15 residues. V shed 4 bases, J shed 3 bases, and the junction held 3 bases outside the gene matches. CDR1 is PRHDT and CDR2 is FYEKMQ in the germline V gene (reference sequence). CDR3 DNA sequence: TGTGCCAGCAGCTACGGACTAGCGGGAGACTACGAGCAGTACTTC. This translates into CASSYGLAGDYEQYF.

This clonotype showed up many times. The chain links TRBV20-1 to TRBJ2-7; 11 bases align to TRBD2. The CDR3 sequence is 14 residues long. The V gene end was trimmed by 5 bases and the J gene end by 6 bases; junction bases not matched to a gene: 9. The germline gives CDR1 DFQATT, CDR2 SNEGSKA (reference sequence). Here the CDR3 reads CSAPAPGTSGEQYF. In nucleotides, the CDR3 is TGCAGTGCTCCTGCTCCAGGGACTAGCGGCGAGCAGTACTTC.